This TCR beta chain stems from a study of T cell clusters in autoimmune cytopenias. Overall study findings and caveats: Exclusive TRB clusters were approximately 3.2-fold more numerous in healthy donors than in active autoimmune hepatitis. Comparing secondary cytopenia with chronic lymphocytic leukemia showed no cluster-lack signature, apparently masked by lymphoma repertoire.

TRB was amplified from approximately 230 ng of peripheral blood genomic DNA per sample. TRB was amplified by touch-down multiplex PCR, primer pools A and B combined. TCRdb re-called the multiplex PCR reads; every CDR3 protein appears as one record, without DNA. Recorded for this sample: nearly 15,000 distinct CDR3 sequences. Note on this clonotype: Its antigen is undetermined.

The sample was also reused in another study, on T cell repertoires in aging, cancer and after chemotherapy. This second study says: The whole study produced a dataset of roughly 8.6 million TCR reads.

The sequenced sample consisted of peripheral blood. The receptor comes from a human donor in good health.

CDR3 protein: CASSYRDRGTDTQYF. The rearrangement joins TRBV6-2 or TRBV6-3 to TRBJ2-3; TCRdb returns TRBD1, unconfirmable since there is no DNA. The CDR3 has 15 residues. Germline V gives CDR1 MNHEY, CDR2 SVGEGT.